This T cell receptor (beta chain) is from a study of blood T cell repertoires in COVID-19. Study context: Researchers got acute and convalescent COVID-19 samples from the United States, Italy and Spain. PBMCs, B-cell-depleted T cells, or T cells provided the cDNA or gDNA that made up the material.

Original methodology: Scientists estimated how many nucleated cells there were by amplifying reference gene primers. Only in-frame clones appear in the TCRdb table, and some are missing; sequencing was by immunoSEQ multiplex PCR. That table furnishes V, J and clone size, whereas the DNA furnished D and trimming. This sample has 300,000 to 400,000 clones, with approximately 87% found just once. V was shortened by 4 bases and J by 6 bases, with 9 bases between the two germline ends. This CDR3 has 12 residues. Germline-derived CDR1 and CDR2 are SEHNR and FQNEAQ (reference sequence). The chain uses TRBV7-9 and TRBJ1-1, with a possible D match to TRBD1 (6 bases). Sequencing was carried out using peripheral blood. This receptor was taken from a woman aged 50 to 65 with active or convalescent COVID-19. CDR3 nucleotide sequence: TGTGCCAGCAGCTGGGGGGGCCCTGAAGCTTTCTTT. Translating it yields CASSWGGPEAFF.